This T cell receptor (beta chain) was obtained from a study of blood T cell repertoires in COVID-19. As for the study in general: Spain, Italy and the United States supplied samples that represented acute and convalescent COVID-19. T cells, B-cell-depleted T cells, or PBMCs supplied cDNA or gDNA.

The germline CDR1 and CDR2 sequences are SGHKS and YYEKEE (reference sequence). V was shortened by 7 bases and J by 1 base, with 20 bases between the two germline ends. There are 16 residues in the CDR3. In the authors' methods: Amplification with reference gene primers provided the estimates of nucleated cell counts. Profiled with immunoSEQ multiplex PCR; TCRdb holds only in-frame clones, not every one. The V and J calls and the clone size are those of that table, but D and trimming were determined from the DNA. The repertoire holds around 240,000 clones, with approximately 81% as singletons. Sequencing was done on a sample of peripheral blood. This rearrangement joins TRBV5-5 to TRBJ2-5, with D possibly matching TRBD1 (6 bases). The TCR comes from a man aged 35-49 years with acute or convalescent COVID-19. CDR3 amino acids: CASGSLTGWAQETQYF. CDR3 in DNA: TGTGCCAGCGGTTCTTTAACAGGGTGGGCCCAAGAGACCCAGTACTTC.